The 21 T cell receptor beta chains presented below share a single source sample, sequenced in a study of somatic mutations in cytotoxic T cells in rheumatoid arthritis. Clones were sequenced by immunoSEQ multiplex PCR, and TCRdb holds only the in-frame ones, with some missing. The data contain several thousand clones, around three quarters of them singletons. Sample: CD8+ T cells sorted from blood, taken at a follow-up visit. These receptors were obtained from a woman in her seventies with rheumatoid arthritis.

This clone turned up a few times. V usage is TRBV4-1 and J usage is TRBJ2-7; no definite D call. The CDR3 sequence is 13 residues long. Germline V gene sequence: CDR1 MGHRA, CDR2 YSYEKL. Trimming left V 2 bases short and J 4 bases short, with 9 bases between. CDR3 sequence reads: CASSQRRQYEQYF. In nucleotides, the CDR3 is TGCGCCAGCAGCCAACGAAGGCAATACGAGCAGTACTTC.

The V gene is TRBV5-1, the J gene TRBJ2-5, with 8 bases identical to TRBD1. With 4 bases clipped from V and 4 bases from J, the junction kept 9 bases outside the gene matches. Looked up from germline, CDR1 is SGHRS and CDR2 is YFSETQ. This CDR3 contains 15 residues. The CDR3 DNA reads TGCGCCAGCAGCCTACAGGGGGATCCAATAGAGACCCAGTACTTC. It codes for CASSLQGDPIETQYF.

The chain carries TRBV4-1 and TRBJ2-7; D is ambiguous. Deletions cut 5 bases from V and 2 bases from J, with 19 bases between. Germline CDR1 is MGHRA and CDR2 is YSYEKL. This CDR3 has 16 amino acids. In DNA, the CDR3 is TGCGCCAGCAGCACCCGGGCCGATGCAGCCCCCTACGAGCAGTACTTC. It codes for CASSTRADAAPYEQYF.

The CDR3 protein is CASSIGPFGTATDTQYF. In DNA form, the CDR3 reads TGTGCCAGTAGCATCGGACCATTTGGGACAGCTACAGATACGCAGTATTTT. The rearrangement joins TRBV19 to TRBJ2-3, with 7 bases aligning to TRBD1. The CDR3 is 17 amino acids. The trim removed 6 bases at V and 3 bases at J, leaving 15 bases unmatched. Germline V gives CDR1 LNHDA, CDR2 SQIVND (reference sequence).

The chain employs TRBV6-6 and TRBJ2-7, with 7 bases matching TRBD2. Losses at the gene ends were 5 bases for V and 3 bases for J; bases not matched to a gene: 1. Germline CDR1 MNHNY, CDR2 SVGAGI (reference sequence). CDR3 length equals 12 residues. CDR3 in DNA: TGTGCCAGCAGTAGGGACTACTACGAGCAGTACTTC. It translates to CASSRDYYEQYF.

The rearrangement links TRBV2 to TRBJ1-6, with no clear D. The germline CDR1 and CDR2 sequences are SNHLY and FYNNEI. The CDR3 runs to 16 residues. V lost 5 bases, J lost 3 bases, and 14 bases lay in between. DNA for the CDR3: TGTGCCAGCAGTTACCCGTCCTTAGACTATAATTCACCCCTCCACTTT. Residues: CASSYPSLDYNSPLHF.

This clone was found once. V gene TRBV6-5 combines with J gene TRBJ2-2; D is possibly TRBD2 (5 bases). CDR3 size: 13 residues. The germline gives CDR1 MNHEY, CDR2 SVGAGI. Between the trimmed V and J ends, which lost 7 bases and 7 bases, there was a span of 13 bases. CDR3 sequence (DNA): TGTGCCAGCACCCTTTTGGGAGTCGGGGAGCTGTTTTTT. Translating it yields CASTLLGVGELFF.

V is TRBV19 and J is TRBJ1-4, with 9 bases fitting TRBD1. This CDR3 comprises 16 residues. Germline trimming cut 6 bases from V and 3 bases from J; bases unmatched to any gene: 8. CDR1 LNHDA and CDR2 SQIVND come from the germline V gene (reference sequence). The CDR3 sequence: CASRDRGLSSNEKLFF. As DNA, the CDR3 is TGTGCCAGTAGGGACAGGGGCCTTTCGTCTAATGAAAAACTGTTTTTT.

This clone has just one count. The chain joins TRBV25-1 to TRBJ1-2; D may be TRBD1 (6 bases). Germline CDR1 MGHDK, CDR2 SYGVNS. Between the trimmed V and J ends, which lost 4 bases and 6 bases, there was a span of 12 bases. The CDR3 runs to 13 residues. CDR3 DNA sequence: TGTGCCAGCAGTGGAGGGGGGTCTGATGGCTACACCTTC. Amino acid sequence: CASSGGGSDGYTF.

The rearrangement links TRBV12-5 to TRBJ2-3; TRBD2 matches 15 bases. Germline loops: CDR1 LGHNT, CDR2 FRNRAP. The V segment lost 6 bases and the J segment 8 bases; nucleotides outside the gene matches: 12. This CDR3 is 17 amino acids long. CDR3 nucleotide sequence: TGTGCTAGTGGCCTTACCGGACTAGCGGGAGGGCGTGCTACGCAGTATTTT. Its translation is CASGLTGLAGGRATQYF.

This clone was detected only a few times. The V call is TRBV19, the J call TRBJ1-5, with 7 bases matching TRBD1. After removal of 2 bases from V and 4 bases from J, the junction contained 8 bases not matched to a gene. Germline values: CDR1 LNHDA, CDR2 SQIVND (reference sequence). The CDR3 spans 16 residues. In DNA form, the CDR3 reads TGTGCCAGTAGTATATTTCTGGACAGGCGGAATCAGCCCCAGCATTTT. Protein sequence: CASSIFLDRRNQPQHF.

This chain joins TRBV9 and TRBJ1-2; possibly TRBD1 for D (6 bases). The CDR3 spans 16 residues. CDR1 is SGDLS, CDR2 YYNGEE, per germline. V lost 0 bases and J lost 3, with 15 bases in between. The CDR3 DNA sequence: TGTGCCAGCAGCGTAGCCCCGTCCGGGGGCGACTATGGCTACACCTTC. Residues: CASSVAPSGGDYGYTF.

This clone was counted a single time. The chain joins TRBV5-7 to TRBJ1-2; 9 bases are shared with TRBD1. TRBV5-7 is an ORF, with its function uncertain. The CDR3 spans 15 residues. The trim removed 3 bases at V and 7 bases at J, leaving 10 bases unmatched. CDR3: CASSYPGQGWSGYTF. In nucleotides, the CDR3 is TGTGCCAGCAGCTACCCGGGACAGGGATGGTCTGGCTACACCTTC.

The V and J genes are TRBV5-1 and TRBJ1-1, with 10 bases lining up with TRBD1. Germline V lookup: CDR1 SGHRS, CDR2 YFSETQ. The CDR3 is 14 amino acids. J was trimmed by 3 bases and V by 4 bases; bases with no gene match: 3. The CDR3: CASSLGQGYTEAFF. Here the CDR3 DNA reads TGCGCCAGCAGCCTGGGACAGGGGTACACTGAAGCTTTCTTT.

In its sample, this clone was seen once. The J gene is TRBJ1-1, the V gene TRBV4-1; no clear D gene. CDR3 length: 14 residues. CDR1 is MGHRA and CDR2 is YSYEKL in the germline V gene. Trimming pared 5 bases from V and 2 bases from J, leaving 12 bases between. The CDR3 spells CASSVTGQNTEAFF. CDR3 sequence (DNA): TGCGCCAGCAGCGTTACCGGGCAAAACACTGAAGCTTTCTTT.

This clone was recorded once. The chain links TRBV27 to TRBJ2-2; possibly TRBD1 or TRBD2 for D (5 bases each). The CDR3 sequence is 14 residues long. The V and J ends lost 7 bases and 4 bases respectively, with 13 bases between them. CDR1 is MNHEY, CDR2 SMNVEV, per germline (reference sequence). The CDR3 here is CASMRDPSTGELFF. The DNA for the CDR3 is TGTGCCAGCATGAGGGACCCATCCACCGGGGAGCTGTTTTTT.

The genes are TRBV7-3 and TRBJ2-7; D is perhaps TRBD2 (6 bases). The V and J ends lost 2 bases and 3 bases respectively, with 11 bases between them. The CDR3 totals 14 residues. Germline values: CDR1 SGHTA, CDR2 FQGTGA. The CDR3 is CASSLFAEGYEQYF. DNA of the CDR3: TGTGCCAGCAGCTTATTTGCGGAGGGCTACGAGCAGTACTTC.

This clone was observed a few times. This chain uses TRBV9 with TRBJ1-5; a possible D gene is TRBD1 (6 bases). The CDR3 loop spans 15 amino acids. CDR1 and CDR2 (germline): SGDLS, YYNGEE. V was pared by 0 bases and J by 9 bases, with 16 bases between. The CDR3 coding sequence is TGTGCCAGCAGCGTAGAGGACAGCACGAATTGGCCCCAGCATTTT. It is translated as CASSVEDSTNWPQHF.

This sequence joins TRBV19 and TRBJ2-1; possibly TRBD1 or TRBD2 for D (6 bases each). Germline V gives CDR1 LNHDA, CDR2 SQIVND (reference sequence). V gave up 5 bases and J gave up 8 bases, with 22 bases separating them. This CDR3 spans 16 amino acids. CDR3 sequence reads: CASSSDSAWWGDEQFF. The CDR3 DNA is TGTGCCAGTAGTTCGGACAGCGCGTGGTGGGGGGATGAGCAGTTCTTC. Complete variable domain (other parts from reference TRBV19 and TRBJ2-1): DGGITQSPKYLFRKEGQNVTLSCEQNLNHDAMYWYRQDPGQGLRLIYYSQIVNDFQKGDIAEGYSVSREKKESFPLTVTSAQKNPTAFYLCASSSDSAWWGDEQFFGPGTRLTVL.

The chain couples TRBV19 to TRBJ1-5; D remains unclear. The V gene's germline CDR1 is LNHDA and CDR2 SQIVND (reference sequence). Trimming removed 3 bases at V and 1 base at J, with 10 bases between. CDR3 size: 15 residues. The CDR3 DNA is TGTGCCAGTAGTATTTGGGGAAGAAGCAATCAGCCCCAGCATTTT. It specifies CASSIWGRSNQPQHF.

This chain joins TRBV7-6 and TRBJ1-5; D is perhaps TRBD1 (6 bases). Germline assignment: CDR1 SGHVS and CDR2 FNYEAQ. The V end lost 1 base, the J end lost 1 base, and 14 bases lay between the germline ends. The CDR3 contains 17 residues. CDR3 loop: CASSLGPQGNSNQPQHF. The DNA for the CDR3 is TGTGCCAGCAGCTTAGGACCACAGGGTAACAGCAATCAGCCCCAGCATTTT.